Each of the 15 T cell receptor beta chains below was sequenced from the same sample in a study of T cell changes during pregnancy in multiple sclerosis. Sequenced by immunoSEQ multiplex PCR; TCRdb stores in-frame clones only, minus some. The profile shows 60,000 to 65,000 clones, 80% to 95% of them singletons. The sample consisted of peripheral blood, taken in the second trimester of pregnancy. These TCRs come from a female donor in good health, enrolled as a control in a pregnancy study.

The gene calls are TRBV10-1 and TRBJ2-7, with D uncertain. With 3 bases removed from V and 2 bases from J, the gap between germline ends came to 14 bases. From germline, CDR1 is WNHNN and CDR2 SYGVQD (reference sequence). This CDR3 spans 15 amino acids. CDR3 bases: TGCGCCAGCAGTGACTCTGCCACTTCTCCCTACGAGCAGTACTTC. Encoded protein: CASSDSATSPYEQYF.

J is TRBJ2-7 and V is TRBV18, with 8 bases fitting TRBD2. CDR3 length: 15 residues. The V gene end was trimmed by 3 bases and the J gene end by 3 bases; junction bases not matched to a gene: 7. Germline assignment: CDR1 KGHSH and CDR2 LQKENI. The DNA of the CDR3 is TGTGCCAGCTCACCCAGTTCAGCGGGAGTCTACGAGCAGTACTTC. Its protein is CASSPSSAGVYEQYF.

The gene calls are TRBV18 and TRBJ2-3; D is perhaps TRBD2 (5 bases). This CDR3 is built from 13 residues. Trimming took 4 bases from V and 3 from J, leaving 8 bases between them. In germline, CDR1 is KGHSH, CDR2 LQKENI. The DNA of the CDR3 is TGTGCCAGCTCACTCCCGGGGACAGATACGCAGTATTTT. This gives the protein CASSLPGTDTQYF.

The V and J genes are TRBV11-2 and TRBJ1-2; D is ambiguous. Trimming took off 2 bases at V and 5 bases at J, with 12 bases between the two ends. The CDR3 has 14 residues. The germline V gene encodes CDR1 SGHAT and CDR2 FQNNGV. Here the CDR3 DNA reads TGTGCCAGCAGCTTAAGAGCCCCGGGGTATGGCTACACCTTC. This codes for CASSLRAPGYGYTF.

J is TRBJ2-1 and V is TRBV5-4; the match to TRBD2 covers 11 bases. Germline V gene lookup returns CDR1 SGHNT and CDR2 YYREEE (reference sequence). CDR3 size: 15 residues. V lost 4 bases and J lost 6; bases outside the gene matches: 6. CDR3 nucleotides: TGTGCCAGCAGCCTTGAACTAGCGGGGGTCAATGAGCAGTTCTTC. Translating it yields CASSLELAGVNEQFF.

The rearrangement links TRBV27 to TRBJ2-4; D uncertain. V gave up 5 bases and J gave up 0 bases, with 8 bases separating them. Germline lookup yields CDR1 MNHEY and CDR2 SMNVEV (reference sequence). The CDR3 has 14 residues. Here the CDR3 reads CASSQIAAKNIQYF. The CDR3 nucleotides read TGTGCCAGCAGTCAGATAGCAGCCAAAAACATTCAGTACTTC.

The chain links TRBV20-1 to TRBJ2-7; 7 bases map to TRBD1. Germline V lookup: CDR1 DFQATT, CDR2 SNEGSKA (reference sequence). The CDR3 spans 11 residues. The ends lost 5 bases at V and 4 bases at J; junction bases unmatched: 2. CDR3 in DNA: TGCAGTGCTTCGACAGGGTACGAGCAGTACTTC. It yields the protein CSASTGYEQYF.

The sample holds one count of this clone. The rearrangement joins TRBV29-1 to TRBJ2-3; the match to TRBD2 covers 7 bases. Germline assignment: CDR1 SQVTM and CDR2 ANQGSEA. The length of the CDR3 is 13 residues. The V and J ends lost 3 bases and 6 bases, in that order; junction bases with no gene match: 6. The CDR3 nucleotides read TGCAGCGTTGATCCGGGAGGAGGTGATACGCAGTATTTT. Translating gives CSVDPGGGDTQYF.

This chain connects TRBV19 to TRBJ2-3; the D is unclear. Trimming removed 1 base from V and 3 bases from J, with 11 bases in between. This CDR3 has 15 amino acids. From germline, CDR1 is LNHDA and CDR2 SQIVND (reference sequence). CDR3 sequence reads: CASSIGRLRTDTQYF. The CDR3, as DNA: TGTGCCAGTAGTATAGGTCGCTTGAGGACAGATACGCAGTATTTT.

The CDR3 reads CASSQDLREWYNEQFF. CDR3 nucleotides: TGCGCCAGCAGCCAAGATTTGAGGGAGTGGTACAATGAGCAGTTCTTC. The chain is built from TRBV4-1 and TRBJ2-1; TRBD2 is a possible D gene (5 bases). V was pared by 0 bases and J by 4 bases, with 13 bases between. CDR3 length equals 16 residues. Germline V CDR1 and CDR2: MGHRA, YSYEKL.

This chain uses TRBV6-5 with TRBJ2-7, with 7 bases aligning to TRBD2. The CDR3 has 14 residues. Germline V lookup: CDR1 MNHEY, CDR2 SVGAGI. The J segment lost 7 bases and the V segment lost 7 bases, leaving 13 bases of the junction unmatched. As DNA, the CDR3 is TGTGCCAGCACCTCAACAGCGACAGCGGGGGAGCAGTACTTC. It translates to CASTSTATAGEQYF.

This clone appeared a few times. The chain has TRBV19 and TRBJ1-1; no definite D call. V was clipped by 7 bases and J by 2 bases, with 8 bases between them. The CDR3 runs to 12 residues. Germline loops: CDR1 LNHDA, CDR2 SQIVND (reference sequence). The CDR3 DNA follows: TGTGCCAGTATCGCGGGTAACACTGAAGCTTTCTTT. Translation gives CASIAGNTEAFF.

This chain uses TRBV11-3 with TRBJ2-2; TRBD1 matches 8 bases. The CDR3 is made up of 15 amino acids. Germline CDR1 reads SGHNT; CDR2 reads YENEEA. J was trimmed by 6 bases and V by 3 bases; bases with no gene match: 6. In DNA form, the CDR3 reads TGTGCCAGCAGCTTCGGGACAGGAAATTCCGGGGAGCTGTTTTTT. Translated, it gives CASSFGTGNSGELFF.

This clone was seen a single time. The chain joins TRBV6-4 to TRBJ2-1; tentative D call: TRBD1 (5 bases). The CDR3 is 15 residues long. The germline V and J ends were trimmed by 2 bases and 15 bases, with 23 bases remaining between them. From germline, CDR1 is MRHNA and CDR2 SNTAGT. The CDR3 bases are TGTGCCAGCAGTGACCCCTGTGTTCGGCGGCGTCAGGGGTTCTTC. Its protein is CASSDPCVRRRQGFF.

This sequence joins TRBV10-2 and TRBJ1-4; 7 nucleotides align to TRBD1. The CDR3 sequence is 15 residues long. Unmatched junction bases numbered 8, after V lost 7 bases and J lost 3 bases. CDR1 and CDR2 (germline): WSHSY, SAAADI. The CDR3 sequence is CASMDTQGSNEKLFF. The CDR3 DNA follows: TGCGCCAGCATGGATACACAGGGGTCTAATGAAAAACTGTTTTTT.